Below, 21 T cell receptor beta chains from the same sample are listed, as sequenced in a study of T cell changes during pregnancy in multiple sclerosis. TCRdb's copy holds only in-frame clones and misses some; the assay was immunoSEQ multiplex PCR. The sample shows around 39,000 clones, approximately 90% of them seen only once. Sequenced here: CD8+ T cells from peripheral blood mononuclear cells, sampled in the first trimester of pregnancy. These receptors came from a female donor with multiple sclerosis, enrolled in a pregnancy study.

CDR3 sequence (DNA): TGTGCCAGCAGCCAACTGATGAACACTGAAGCTTTCTTT. This codes for CASSQLMNTEAFF. The rearrangement uses TRBV13 and TRBJ1-1; D gene uncertain. CDR3 size: 13 residues. Trimming removed 5 bases at V and 0 bases at J, with 7 bases between. Germline V gene data show CDR1 as PRHDT and CDR2 as FYEKMQ (reference sequence).

This clone came up a few times. The V and J genes are TRBV9 and TRBJ1-5; D is perhaps TRBD1 (6 bases). Germline V CDR1 and CDR2: SGDLS, YYNGEE. The CDR3 loop spans 15 amino acids. With 0 bases removed from V and 3 bases from J, the gap between germline ends came to 10 bases. The CDR3 is CASSVGGGNNQPQHF. CDR3 coding DNA: TGTGCCAGCAGCGTAGGGGGGGGCAACAATCAGCCCCAGCATTTT.

This chain uses TRBV2 with TRBJ2-5; TRBD2 agrees at 7 bases. Germline V CDR1 and CDR2: SNHLY, FYNNEI. J lost 3 bases, V lost 4 bases, and 8 bases had no gene match. The length of the CDR3 is 15 residues. This chain's CDR3 is CASSATVGREETQYF. CDR3 bases: TGTGCCAGCAGTGCCACCGTGGGGAGGGAAGAGACCCAGTACTTC.

The chain couples TRBV7-3 to TRBJ2-1, with 9 nucleotides matching TRBD2. Germline CDR1 reads SGHTA; CDR2 reads FQGTGA. The CDR3 is 15 amino acids. The V segment lost 1 base and the J segment 8 bases; nucleotides outside the gene matches: 6. This CDR3 is CASSLSSGGLDEQFF. The CDR3 DNA is TGTGCCAGCAGCTTAAGTAGCGGGGGCCTAGATGAGCAGTTCTTC.

CDR3 sequence reads: CAGQQGALDGYTF. CDR3 in DNA: TGTGCCGGTCAACAGGGGGCCTTGGACGGCTACACCTTC. The rearrangement uses TRBV2 and TRBJ1-2; 9 nucleotides match TRBD1. The J segment lost 8 bases and the V segment lost 11 bases, leaving 12 bases of the junction unmatched. The CDR3 loop spans 13 amino acids. Per the germline V gene, CDR1 is SNHLY and CDR2 is FYNNEI.

This clone was recorded a few times. The genes are TRBV12-2 and TRBJ1-1; the table's D call, TRBD1, has no DNA check behind it. TRBV12-2 is an annotated pseudogene. This CDR3 has 16 residues. The CDR3 bases are TGTGCAAGTCGCCGGCCCTGTCGGGACAGGAACACTGAAGCTTTCTTT. Translation: CASRRPCRDRNTEAFF.

This clone has ten or more counts. A much larger clone differs by one base, so this may be a read error. The V and J genes are TRBV6-4 and TRBJ2-3, with 9 bases that match TRBD2. This CDR3 region has 14 residues. Trimming cost V 4 bases and J 1 base; bases outside gene matches: 0. Germline V gene sequence: CDR1 MRHNA, CDR2 SNTAGT. The CDR3 sequence: CASSVAGGTDTQYF. DNA of the CDR3: TGTGCCAGCAGTGTAGCGGGGGGCACAGATACGCAGTATTTT.

CDR3 in DNA: TGTGCCAGCAGGCCGACAGGGGGGCGGGATGGCTACACCTTC. Its translation: CASRPTGGRDGYTF. J is TRBJ1-2 and V is TRBV27; the match to TRBD1 covers 9 bases. V shed 6 bases and J 6 bases; nucleotides not matched to a gene: 8. The CDR3 has 14 residues. Germline V gene data show CDR1 as MNHEY and CDR2 as SMNVEV (reference sequence).

This chain links TRBV4-2 with TRBJ2-1; the match to TRBD2 covers 9 bases. CDR1 and CDR2 from the germline V gene are LGHNA and YNFKEQ. This CDR3 is built from 16 residues. The ends lost 0 bases at V and 2 bases at J; junction bases unmatched: 2. CDR3 amino acids: CASSQDLAGTYNEQFF. The CDR3 nucleotides are TGTGCCAGCAGCCAAGATCTAGCGGGGACCTACAATGAGCAGTTCTTC.

V usage is TRBV6-4 and J usage is TRBJ2-3; 13 nucleotides match TRBD2. The V and J ends lost 4 bases and 4 bases, in that order; junction bases with no gene match: 2. Germline values: CDR1 MRHNA, CDR2 SNTAGT. The CDR3 sequence is 15 residues long. This CDR3 reads CASSGLAGGSDTQYF. The CDR3 DNA sequence: TGTGCCAGCAGTGGACTAGCGGGGGGCTCAGATACGCAGTATTTT.

This chain uses TRBV2 with TRBJ2-7; the match to TRBD2 covers 11 bases. This CDR3 contains 16 residues. CDR1 and CDR2 from the germline V gene are SNHLY and FYNNEI. V was pared by 5 bases and J by 0 bases, with 6 bases of the junction left unmatched. The CDR3 sequence is CASSPASGGTSYEQYF. The CDR3, as DNA: TGTGCCAGCAGTCCTGCTAGCGGGGGGACCTCCTACGAGCAGTACTTC. Full variable domain (remainder filled in from reference TRBV2 and TRBJ2-7): EPEVTQTPSHQVTQMGQEVILRCVPISNHLYFYWYRQILGQKVEFLVSFYNNEISEKSEIFDDQFSVERPDGSNFTLKIRSTKLEDSAMYFCASSPASGGTSYEQYFGPGTRLTVT.

This chain connects TRBV7-6 to TRBJ2-3; D is undetermined. Deletions cut 5 bases from V and 9 bases from J, with 12 bases between. The CDR3 length is 12 residues. Looked up from germline, CDR1 is SGHVS and CDR2 is FNYEAQ. In DNA, the CDR3 is TGTGCCAGCAGCCCCCTAGGAGTAACGCAGTATTTT. Amino acids: CASSPLGVTQYF.

The rearrangement uses TRBV4-1 and TRBJ2-7; tentative D call: TRBD2 (6 bases). The V end was cut by 5 bases, the J end by 7 bases, with 12 bases between. The CDR3 consists of 12 residues. The V gene's germline CDR1 is MGHRA and CDR2 YSYEKL. In nucleotides, the CDR3 is TGCGCCAGCAGCGGGGGGAGTTGGGAGCAGTACTTC. The encoded protein is CASSGGSWEQYF.

The DNA of the CDR3 is TGTGCCAGCAGTTACCTGACAGGGATGTTGGCGTACACCATATATTTT. This encodes CASSYLTGMLAYTIYF. V is TRBV6-5 and J is TRBJ1-3, with 7 bases fitting TRBD1. Unmatched junction bases numbered 12, after V lost 2 bases and J lost 8 bases. The CDR3 is 16 amino acids. Germline CDR1 and CDR2: MNHEY and SVGAGI.

This clone has a single count. The gene calls are TRBV6-1 and TRBJ1-2; 9 nucleotides line up with TRBD1. V lost 2 bases and J lost 6; bases outside the gene matches: 4. The CDR3 is 14 residues long. Germline-derived CDR1 and CDR2 are MNHNS and SASEGT. The DNA of the CDR3 is TGTGCCAGCAGTGAAAGTGGACAGGGGAATGGCTACACCTTC. It is translated as CASSESGQGNGYTF.

This clone appeared a single time. The rearrangement uses TRBV27 and TRBJ1-5, with D possibly matching TRBD1 (5 bases). The CDR3 length is 17 residues. Trimming removed 0 bases at V and 0 bases at J, with 12 bases between. Germline CDR1 is MNHEY and CDR2 is SMNVEV (reference sequence). The DNA for the CDR3 is TGTGCCAGCAGTTTATCCTCAGGGACTTATAGCAATCAGCCCCAGCATTTT. Translation gives CASSLSSGTYSNQPQHF.

V is TRBV5-6 and J is TRBJ1-1; 12 bases line up with TRBD1. This CDR3 has 14 amino acids. Trimming took 4 bases from V and 6 from J; bases not matched to a gene: 4. Looked up from germline, CDR1 is SGHDT and CDR2 is YYEEEE. The CDR3 loop is CASSQGTGGPEAFF. CDR3 DNA sequence: TGTGCCAGCAGCCAGGGGACAGGGGGCCCTGAAGCTTTCTTT.

V usage is TRBV9 and J usage is TRBJ2-7; TRBD1 agrees at 10 bases. CDR1 and CDR2 from the germline V gene are SGDLS and YYNGEE. The junction had 6 bases not matched to a gene; V was cut back by 0 bases and J by 3 bases. The CDR3 totals 16 residues. The CDR3 coding sequence is TGTGCCAGCAGCGTAGGGGGGACAGGGGCGGACTACGAGCAGTACTTC. Its protein product is CASSVGGTGADYEQYF.

This chain uses TRBV29-1 with TRBJ2-2; no firm D call. The CDR3 has 12 residues. The V gene lost 7 bases and the J gene lost 6 bases, with 12 bases spanning the gap. The germline gives CDR1 SQVTM, CDR2 ANQGSEA. Written as DNA, the CDR3 is TGCAGCGCCCTTCATCGAGCCGGGGAGCTGTTTTTT. Translating it yields CSALHRAGELFF.

The genes are TRBV2 and TRBJ1-2; D is uncertain. Germline V gene lookup returns CDR1 SNHLY and CDR2 FYNNEI. The CDR3 spans 14 residues. V lost 11 bases, J lost 4 bases, and 20 bases lay in between. This chain's CDR3 is CAHPEAAVRYGYTF. CDR3 nucleotide sequence: TGTGCCCACCCCGAGGCAGCCGTCCGCTATGGCTACACCTTC.

The J gene is TRBJ1-2, the V gene TRBV7-8, with TRBD1 matching 7 bases. The CDR3 has 13 residues. V was pared by 1 base and J by 8 bases, with 4 bases of the junction left unmatched. Per the germline V gene, CDR1 is SGHVS and CDR2 is FQNEAQ. CDR3 DNA sequence: TGTGCCAGCAGCTTAGGGCAGGGGGAAGGCTACACCTTC. Residues: CASSLGQGEGYTF.